This T cell receptor (beta chain) stems from a study of spatial heterogeneity in lung cancer. This clonotype has only a few counts. The time point: sample taken at primary tumor resection. TCRs were sequenced from unsorted whole RNA of tumor, nontumor lung or PBMC. TCRdb redid the calling of the 5' RACE reads with MiXCR, one entry per CDR3 protein. The sample lists 35,000 or so distinct CDR3 sequences; around 5.2% were seen once. Germline V gene sequence: CDR1 SGHRS, CDR2 YFSETQ. The CDR3 runs to 13 residues. After removal of 4 bases from V and 4 bases from J, the junction contained 2 bases not matched to a gene.

The rearrangement joins TRBV5-1 to TRBJ2-3; 8 positions match TRBD1. The source is a female donor with early-stage non-small cell lung cancer. This sample comprised PBMCs, obtained at surgery. For the CDR3, the DNA is TGCGCCAGCAGCCCGACAGGGGCAGATACGCAGTATTTT. Protein product: CASSPTGADTQYF.